Listed here are 23 T cell receptor beta chains from one sample, sequenced in a study of identical twins. TCRdb redid the calling of the 5' RACE reads with MiXCR, one entry per CDR3 protein. The top ten clones hold roughly 4.3% of a sample with 600,000 to 800,000 distinct CDR3 sequences, 21% of them seen once. These data also featured in a second study, about T cells expressing NK-cell markers.

Sequencing input: PBMCs. These receptor sequences come from a young woman in good health.

The CDR3 is CASSFASGTDTDTQYF. DNA of the CDR3: TGTGCCAGCAGCTTCGCTAGCGGGACCGACACAGATACGCAGTATTTT. The J gene is TRBJ2-3, the V gene TRBV13; 9 positions agree with TRBD2. Trimming cost V 3 bases and J 2 bases; bases outside gene matches: 6. From germline, CDR1 is PRHDT and CDR2 FYEKMQ (reference sequence). CDR3 length: 16 amino acids.

The DNA of the CDR3 is TGTGCCACCAGTGCTGAAGCTTTCTTT. This sequence encodes CATSAEAFF. The V gene is TRBV24-1, the J gene TRBJ1-1; D not certain. The V end lost 5 bases, the J end lost 6 bases, and 0 bases lay between the germline ends. There are 9 residues in the CDR3. Germline V gene sequence: CDR1 KGHDR, CDR2 SFDVKD.

The chain couples TRBV6-1 to TRBJ2-3; a weak D match, TRBD2 (6 bases). CDR1 is MNHNS and CDR2 is SASEGT in the germline V gene. V lost 5 bases and J 0 bases, leaving 12 bases between the germline ends. The CDR3 consists of 15 residues. The CDR3 region has the DNA TGTGCCAGCAGTAGGGCCGGGACTAGCACAGATACGCAGTATTTT. Protein: CASSRAGTSTDTQYF.

This clonotype was detected a few times. The V and J genes are TRBV7-6 and TRBJ2-1, with 7 bases that match TRBD1. The CDR3 consists of 16 residues. Germline CDR1 and CDR2: SGHVS and FNYEAQ. V lost 1 base, J lost 2 bases, and 5 bases stayed unmatched. Here the CDR3 reads CASSLGGGGPYNEQFF. CDR3 in DNA: TGTGCCAGCAGCTTAGGAGGGGGCGGTCCCTACAATGAGCAGTTCTTC.

In this sample, this clonotype turned up many times. The chain has TRBV4-2 and TRBJ2-7; TRBD2 matches 12 bases. V was pared by 0 bases and J by 5 bases, with 8 bases of the junction left unmatched. Germline CDR1 reads LGHNA; CDR2 reads YNFKEQ. This CDR3 contains 17 residues. The CDR3 region has the DNA TGTGCCAGCAGCCAAGATCCTACTAGCGGGGGGTACCACGAGCAGTACTTC. This codes for CASSQDPTSGGYHEQYF.

This clonotype came up many times. The chain couples TRBV12-3 or TRBV12-4 to TRBJ1-2; TRBD1 agrees at 12 bases. The CDR3 sequence is 13 residues long. The J segment lost 8 bases and the V segment lost 6 bases, leaving 4 bases of the junction unmatched. For the CDR3, the DNA is TGTGCCAGCAGGGGACAGGGGGCGCGAGGCTACACCTTC. It yields the protein CASRGQGARGYTF.

This clonotype was seen ten or more times. V usage is TRBV3-1 and J usage is TRBJ2-7; 10 bases map to TRBD1. V lost 3 bases and J lost 1; bases outside the gene matches: 3. This CDR3 is 15 amino acids long. Germline-derived CDR1 and CDR2 are LGHDT and YNNKEL (reference sequence). CDR3 region: CASSHRTGGSYEQYF. CDR3 bases: TGTGCCAGCAGCCATAGGACAGGGGGTTCCTACGAGCAGTACTTC.

This clonotype was counted a few times. In DNA form, the CDR3 reads TGTGCCAGCAGCACCAGGACGACGACTTCTAACTATGGCTACACCTTC. It is translated as CASSTRTTTSNYGYTF. This rearrangement joins TRBV6-1 to TRBJ1-2; no definite D call. The V and J ends lost 6 bases and 0 bases respectively, with 17 bases between them. CDR3 length equals 16 residues. Germline V gene data show CDR1 as MNHNS and CDR2 as SASEGT.

The CDR3 is CASSSRVRGFNEQFF. The CDR3 DNA is TGTGCCAGCAGCTCCCGGGTCCGGGGATTCAATGAGCAGTTCTTC. This chain uses TRBV13 with TRBJ2-1; D possibly corresponds to TRBD2 (5 bases). V was trimmed by 4 bases and J by 6 bases, leaving 16 bases between them. CDR1 and CDR2 (germline): PRHDT, FYEKMQ (reference sequence). The length of the CDR3 is 15 residues.

This clonotype has only a few counts. This chain joins TRBV24-1 and TRBJ2-3; D possibly corresponds to TRBD1 (6 bases). The CDR3 totals 13 residues. Trimming pared 5 bases from V and 5 bases from J, leaving 10 bases between. Germline V gene sequence: CDR1 KGHDR, CDR2 SFDVKD. The CDR3 DNA reads TGTGCCACCAGTGGCCAAGGGGGAGATACGCAGTATTTT. It specifies CATSGQGGDTQYF.

The rearrangement joins TRBV5-1 to TRBJ2-5; 8 nucleotides align to TRBD2. This CDR3 spans 15 amino acids. The V gene's germline CDR1 is SGHRS and CDR2 YFSETQ. The V segment lost 0 bases and the J segment 5 bases; nucleotides outside the gene matches: 6. This CDR3 is CASSLEGLGEETQYF. CDR3 nucleotide sequence: TGCGCCAGCAGCTTGGAGGGACTAGGAGAGGAGACCCAGTACTTC.

The sample holds many counts of this clonotype. This chain uses TRBV21-1 with TRBJ2-7; the tabulated D call, TRBD1, remains unverified against the DNA. TRBV21-1 has pseudogene status. The CDR3 runs to 14 residues. The CDR3 coding sequence is TGTGCCAGCAGCAAAAAGGACAACACCAACGAGCAGTACTTC. This sequence encodes CASSKKDNTNEQYF.

V usage is TRBV5-1 and J usage is TRBJ2-7; 7 bases match TRBD1. CDR1 SGHRS and CDR2 YFSETQ come from the germline V gene. The CDR3 runs 14 residues. The V and J ends lost 5 bases and 1 base, in that order; junction bases with no gene match: 6. CDR3 sequence: CASRADRVSYEQYF. In nucleotides, the CDR3 is TGCGCCAGCAGGGCCGACAGGGTATCCTACGAGCAGTACTTC.

In this sample, this clonotype turned up many times. The V call is TRBV12-3 or TRBV12-4, the J call TRBJ2-1, with 8 nucleotides matching TRBD2. This CDR3 is built from 15 residues. With 4 bases clipped from V and 4 bases from J, the junction kept 6 bases outside the gene matches. The CDR3 loop is CASSSFREGYNEQFF. For the CDR3, the DNA is TGTGCCAGCAGTTCTTTTCGGGAGGGGTACAATGAGCAGTTCTTC.

This clonotype was observed a few times. The chain combines TRBV27 with TRBJ2-5; D gene unclear. Deletions cut 3 bases from V and 7 bases from J, with 12 bases between. Germline V gene data show CDR1 as MNHEY and CDR2 as SMNVEV (reference sequence). CDR3 length: 13 residues. CDR3 bases: TGTGCCAGCAGTTTTAAGGGTGTGAGGACCCAGTACTTC. As protein: CASSFKGVRTQYF.

V usage is TRBV5-1 and J usage is TRBJ2-1; 7 nucleotides agree with TRBD2. From germline, CDR1 is SGHRS and CDR2 YFSETQ. The J segment lost 2 bases and the V segment lost 9 bases, leaving 11 bases of the junction unmatched. The CDR3 runs 15 residues. DNA of the CDR3: TGCGCCACCTCGGGCGCGGGAGACCCCTACAATGAGCAGTTCTTC. Encoded protein: CATSGAGDPYNEQFF.

This clonotype was seen only a few times. The chain combines TRBV29-1 with TRBJ1-2, with 8 bases aligning to TRBD1. CDR1 is SQVTM and CDR2 is ANQGSEA in the germline V gene. CDR3 length equals 12 residues. The V and J ends lost 6 bases and 3 bases, in that order; junction bases with no gene match: 3. CDR3 residues: CSVKQGDYGYTF. For the CDR3, the DNA is TGCAGCGTGAAACAGGGGGACTATGGCTACACCTTC.

In this sample, this clonotype turned up many times. This chain connects TRBV21-1 to TRBJ1-4; the table's D gene call, TRBD1, was not cross checked with the DNA. TRBV21-1 has pseudogene status. The CDR3 runs 16 residues. CDR3 nucleotide sequence: TGTGCCAGCAGCAAAGGGGGACAGTTAACTAATGAAAAACTGTTTTTT. This encodes CASSKGGQLTNEKLFF.

The table lists this clonotype with many counts. The chain recombines TRBV25-1 with TRBJ2-3; 8 bases align to TRBD1. Losses at the gene ends were 4 bases for V and 1 base for J; bases not matched to a gene: 1. Germline V gene data show CDR1 as MGHDK and CDR2 as SYGVNS. The CDR3 totals 14 residues. In DNA, the CDR3 is TGTGCCAGCAGTGCAGGGGGCGGCACAGATACGCAGTATTTT. Amino acids: CASSAGGGTDTQYF.

In its sample, this clonotype was seen many times. V usage is TRBV12-3 or TRBV12-4 and J usage is TRBJ1-1; 7 bases agree with TRBD1. The CDR3 runs to 13 residues. The ends lost 5 bases at V and 4 bases at J; junction bases unmatched: 4. Here the CDR3 DNA reads TGTGCCAGCAGTACTGACAGGGCCACTGAAGCTTTCTTT. Amino acid sequence: CASSTDRATEAFF.

This clonotype was seen a handful of times. The chain has TRBV9 and TRBJ2-7; D remains unclear. The CDR3 totals 14 residues. The germline V and J ends were trimmed by 1 base and 0 bases, with 8 bases remaining between them. The V gene's germline CDR1 is SGDLS and CDR2 YYNGEE. This CDR3 reads CASSVLTSSYEQYF. The CDR3 DNA reads TGTGCCAGCAGCGTACTGACAAGCTCCTACGAGCAGTACTTC.

The chain joins TRBV20-1 to TRBJ2-3, with a possible D match to TRBD1 (6 bases). V lost 5 bases, J lost 0 bases, and 15 bases lay in between. Looked up from germline, CDR1 is DFQATT and CDR2 is SNEGSKA (reference sequence). The CDR3 is 15 residues long. For the CDR3, the DNA is TGCAGTGCTCTTCAACAGGGATCTAGCACAGATACGCAGTATTTT. This sequence encodes CSALQQGSSTDTQYF.

This clonotype has a count of ten or more. V usage is TRBV29-1 and J usage is TRBJ2-2; D possibly corresponds to TRBD2 (5 bases). This CDR3 spans 15 amino acids. Germline V CDR1 and CDR2: SQVTM, ANQGSEA. V was cut by 3 bases and J by 1 base, with 12 bases left in between. For the CDR3, the DNA is TGCAGCGTTGACGGGGTATCCGGGAACACCGGGGAGCTGTTTTTT. Translated: CSVDGVSGNTGELFF.